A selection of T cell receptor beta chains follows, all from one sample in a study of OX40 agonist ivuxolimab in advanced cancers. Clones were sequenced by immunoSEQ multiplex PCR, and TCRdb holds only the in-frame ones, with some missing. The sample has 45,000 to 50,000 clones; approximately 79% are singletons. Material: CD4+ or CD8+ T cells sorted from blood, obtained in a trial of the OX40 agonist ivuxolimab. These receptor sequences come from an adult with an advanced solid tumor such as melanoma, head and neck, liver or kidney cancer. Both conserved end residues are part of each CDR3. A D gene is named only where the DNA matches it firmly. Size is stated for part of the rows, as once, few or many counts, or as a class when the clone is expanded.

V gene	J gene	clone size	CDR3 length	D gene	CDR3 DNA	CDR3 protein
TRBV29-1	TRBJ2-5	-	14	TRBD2	TGCAGCGTGGGGACTAGCGGGGGAGGGAAGACCCAGTACTTC	CSVGTSGGGKTQYF
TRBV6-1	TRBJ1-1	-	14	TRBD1	TGTGCCAGCAGAGGGGGACAGACGAACACTGAAGCTTTCTTT	CASRGGQTNTEAFF
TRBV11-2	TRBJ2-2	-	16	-	TGTGCCAGCAGCGTCATAGAGGCGCCGAACACCGGGGAGCTGTTTTTT	CASSVIEAPNTGELFF
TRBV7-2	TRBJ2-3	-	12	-	TGTGCCAGCAGCAGACCAGCAAATACGCAGTATTTT	CASSRPANTQYF
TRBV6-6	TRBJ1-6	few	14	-	TGTGCCAGCAGCTCAGGTTCCTATAATTCACCCCTCCACTTT	CASSSGSYNSPLHF
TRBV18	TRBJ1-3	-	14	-	TGTGCCAGCTCACCTTACAGGGATGGAAACACCATATATTTT	CASSPYRDGNTIYF
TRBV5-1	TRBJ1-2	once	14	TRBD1	TGCGCCAGCAGCTCGAAACAGGGGGCCAGTGGCTACACCTTC	CASSSKQGASGYTF
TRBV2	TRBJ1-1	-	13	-	TGTGCCAGCAGTGAGGAAACCATCGGTTCTGGTTTCTTT	CASSEETIGSGFF
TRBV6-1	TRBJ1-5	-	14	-	TGTGCCAGCAGTGAAAATTGGGGCAATCAGCCCCAGCATTTT	CASSENWGNQPQHF
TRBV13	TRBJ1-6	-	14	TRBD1	TGTGCCAGCGCCCTCCACAGGGGGAATTCACCCCTCCACTTT	CASALHRGNSPLHF
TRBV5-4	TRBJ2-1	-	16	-	TGTGCCAGCAGCTTGGCTAGGCGGGGAGTCTACAATGAGCAGTTCTTC	CASSLARRGVYNEQFF
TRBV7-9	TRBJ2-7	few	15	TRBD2	TGTGCCAGCAGCTACCGGACTAGCGGCGTGAACGAGCAGTACTTC	CASSYRTSGVNEQYF
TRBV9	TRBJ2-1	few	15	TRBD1	TGTGCCAGCAGCGTAGGAAGGGGGCGGTACAATGAGCAGTTCTTC	CASSVGRGRYNEQFF
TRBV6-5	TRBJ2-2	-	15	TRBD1	TGTGCCAGCAGCTCCTGGACAGGGGGCACCGGGGAGCTGTTTTTT	CASSSWTGGTGELFF
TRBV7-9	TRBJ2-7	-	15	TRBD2	TGTGCCAGCAGCTCTCATACTAGCGGGAGCTACGAGCAGTACTTC	CASSSHTSGSYEQYF
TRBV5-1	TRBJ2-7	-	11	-	TGCGCCAGCAGCCTAACATACGAGCAGTACTTC	CASSLTYEQYF